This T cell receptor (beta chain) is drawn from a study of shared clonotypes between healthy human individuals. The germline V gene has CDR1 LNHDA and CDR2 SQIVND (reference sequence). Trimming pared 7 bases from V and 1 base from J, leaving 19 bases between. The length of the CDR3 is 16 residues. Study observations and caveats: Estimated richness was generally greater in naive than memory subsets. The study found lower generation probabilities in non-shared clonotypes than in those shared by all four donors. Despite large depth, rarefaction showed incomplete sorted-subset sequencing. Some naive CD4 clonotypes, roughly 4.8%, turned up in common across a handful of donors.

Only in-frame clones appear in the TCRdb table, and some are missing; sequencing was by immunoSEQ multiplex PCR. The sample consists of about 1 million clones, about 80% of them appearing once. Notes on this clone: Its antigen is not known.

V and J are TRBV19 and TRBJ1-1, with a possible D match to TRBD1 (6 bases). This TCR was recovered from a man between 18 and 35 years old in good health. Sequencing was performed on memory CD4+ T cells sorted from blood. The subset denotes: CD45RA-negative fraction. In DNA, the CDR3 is TGTGCCAGTAAGGCGGGGGACATCTTTAAGAACACTGAAGCTTTCTTT. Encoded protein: CASKAGDIFKNTEAFF.